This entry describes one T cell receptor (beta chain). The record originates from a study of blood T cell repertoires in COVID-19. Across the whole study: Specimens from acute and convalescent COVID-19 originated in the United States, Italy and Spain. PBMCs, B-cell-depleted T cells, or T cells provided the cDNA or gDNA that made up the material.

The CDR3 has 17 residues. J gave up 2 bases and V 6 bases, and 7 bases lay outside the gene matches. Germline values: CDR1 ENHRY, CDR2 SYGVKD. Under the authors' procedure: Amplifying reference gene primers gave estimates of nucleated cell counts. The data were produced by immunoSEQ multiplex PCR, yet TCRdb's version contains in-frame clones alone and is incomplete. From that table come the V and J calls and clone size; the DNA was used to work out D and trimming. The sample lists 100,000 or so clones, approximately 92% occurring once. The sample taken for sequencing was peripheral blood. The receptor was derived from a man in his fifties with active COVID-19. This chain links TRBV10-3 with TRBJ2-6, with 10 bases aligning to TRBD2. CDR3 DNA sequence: TGTGCCATCAGCACCGGGCTAGCGGGAGCTGGGGCCAACGTCCTGACTTTC. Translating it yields CAISTGLAGAGANVLTF.